A selection of T cell receptor beta chains follows, all from one sample in a study of blood T cell repertoires in COVID-19. Here immunoSEQ multiplex PCR was the method, and the copy in TCRdb shows in-frame clones only, minus some. Of 200,000 to 250,000 clones in the sample, 70% to 90% were seen once. Material: peripheral blood. These receptors were taken from a man aged 50 to 59 with COVID-19, enrolled during active disease. Each CDR3 is given with its conserved first and last residue. D genes are given only for firm matches. Clone size is not always given. Where it is, it says once, few, many or a class for expanded clones.

clone_size: once; j_call: TRBJ1-6; d_call: TRBD1; v_call: TRBV7-2; cdr3_aa: CASSLFAGQNNSPLHF; cdr3_nt: TGTGCCAGCAGCTTATTTGCGGGACAGAATAATTCACCCCTCCACTTT
clone_size: NA; j_call: TRBJ1-5; d_call: TRBD1; v_call: TRBV30; cdr3_aa: CAWQGADQPQHF; cdr3_nt: TGTGCCTGGCAGGGGGCAGATCAGCCCCAGCATTTT
clone_size: NA; j_call: TRBJ2-3; d_call: NA; v_call: TRBV18; cdr3_aa: CASSHTNVPDTQYF; cdr3_nt: TGTGCCAGCTCCCACACAAATGTTCCAGATACGCAGTATTTT
clone_size: NA; j_call: TRBJ2-7; d_call: NA; v_call: TRBV7-2; cdr3_aa: CASSLAQGQYF; cdr3_nt: TGTGCCAGCAGCTTAGCGCAGGGGCAGTACTTC
clone_size: NA; j_call: TRBJ2-3; d_call: TRBD2; v_call: TRBV19; cdr3_aa: CASSIGLAGGRSDTQYF; cdr3_nt: TGTGCCAGTAGTATAGGACTAGCGGGGGGTAGGTCAGATACGCAGTATTTT
clone_size: few; j_call: TRBJ1-6; d_call: TRBD1; v_call: TRBV7-2; cdr3_aa: CASSLAKDRGSPLHF; cdr3_nt: TGTGCCAGCAGCTTAGCCAAGGACAGGGGTTCACCCCTCCACTTT
clone_size: NA; j_call: TRBJ1-3; d_call: TRBD1; v_call: TRBV2; cdr3_aa: CASSELQGWSGNTIYF; cdr3_nt: TGTGCCAGCAGCGAACTACAGGGGTGGTCTGGAAACACCATATATTTT
clone_size: NA; j_call: TRBJ2-7; d_call: TRBD2; v_call: TRBV3-1/TRBV3-2; cdr3_aa: CASSRTSGTYEQYF; cdr3_nt: TGTGCCAGCAGCCGGACTAGCGGCACCTACGAGCAGTACTTC
clone_size: NA; j_call: TRBJ1-6; d_call: NA; v_call: TRBV2; cdr3_aa: CASSLGRTEGSPLHF; cdr3_nt: TGTGCCAGCAGTCTTGGCAGGACCGAGGGTTCACCCCTCCACTTT
clone_size: NA; j_call: TRBJ2-2; d_call: TRBD1; v_call: TRBV3-1/TRBV3-2; cdr3_aa: CASSPTLGTGGIGELFF; cdr3_nt: TGTGCCAGCAGCCCTACATTAGGGACAGGGGGTATCGGGGAGCTGTTTTTT
clone_size: NA; j_call: TRBJ2-1; d_call: TRBD2; v_call: TRBV7-9; cdr3_aa: CASSQVERGAYNEQFF; cdr3_nt: TGTGCCAGCAGCCAGGTCGAGCGGGGGGCCTACAATGAGCAGTTCTTC
clone_size: NA; j_call: TRBJ2-7; d_call: TRBD2; v_call: TRBV6-5; cdr3_aa: CASSYSTSPPYEQYF; cdr3_nt: TGTGCCAGCAGTTACTCGACTAGCCCCCCCTACGAGCAGTACTTC
clone_size: NA; j_call: TRBJ2-3; d_call: TRBD1; v_call: TRBV11-2; cdr3_aa: CASSDRTGLTADTQYF; cdr3_nt: TGTGCCAGCAGCGATAGGACAGGATTAACCGCAGATACGCAGTATTTT
clone_size: NA; j_call: TRBJ2-7; d_call: TRBD2; v_call: TRBV6-5; cdr3_aa: CACGTSGSYEQYF; cdr3_nt: TGTGCCTGCGGGACTAGCGGTTCCTACGAGCAGTACTTC
clone_size: NA; j_call: TRBJ2-7; d_call: TRBD2; v_call: TRBV7-2; cdr3_aa: CASSLWAGERDRQYF; cdr3_nt: TGTGCCAGCAGCTTATGGGCGGGAGAGAGGGATCGCCAGTACTTC
clone_size: NA; j_call: TRBJ1-2; d_call: NA; v_call: TRBV12-3/TRBV12-4; cdr3_aa: CASSLESVGYTF; cdr3_nt: TGTGCCAGCAGTTTAGAATCGGTCGGCTACACCTTC
clone_size: NA; j_call: TRBJ1-1; d_call: TRBD1; v_call: TRBV11-2; cdr3_aa: CASSPNPGGTEAFF; cdr3_nt: TGTGCCAGCAGCCCCAATCCAGGGGGCACTGAAGCTTTCTTT
clone_size: NA; j_call: TRBJ1-3; d_call: NA; v_call: TRBV28; cdr3_aa: CASTGAGNTIYF; cdr3_nt: TGTGCCAGCACGGGGGCTGGAAACACCATATATTTT
clone_size: NA; j_call: TRBJ2-3; d_call: TRBD2; v_call: TRBV19; cdr3_aa: CASTSGSTDTQYF; cdr3_nt: TGTGCCAGTACTAGCGGGAGCACAGATACGCAGTATTTT
clone_size: NA; j_call: TRBJ1-2; d_call: TRBD1; v_call: TRBV6-2/TRBV6-3; cdr3_aa: CASSYGRQGNYGYTF; cdr3_nt: TGTGCCAGCAGTTACGGACGACAGGGCAACTATGGCTACACCTTC
clone_size: NA; j_call: TRBJ2-2; d_call: NA; v_call: TRBV5-1; cdr3_aa: CASSLGHPNTGELFF; cdr3_nt: TGCGCCAGCAGCTTGGGACACCCAAACACCGGGGAGCTGTTTTTT
clone_size: NA; j_call: TRBJ2-3; d_call: NA; v_call: TRBV7-3; cdr3_aa: CASSPKTSVADTQYF; cdr3_nt: TGTGCCAGCAGCCCCAAGACTAGTGTGGCAGATACGCAGTATTTT
clone_size: NA; j_call: TRBJ1-2; d_call: NA; v_call: TRBV13; cdr3_aa: CASSLGRRESFNYGYTF; cdr3_nt: TGTGCCAGCAGCTTAGGCCGGAGGGAAAGCTTTAACTATGGCTACACCTTC
clone_size: NA; j_call: TRBJ1-2; d_call: TRBD1; v_call: TRBV28; cdr3_aa: CASSSIGTGNYGYTF; cdr3_nt: TGTGCCAGCAGTTCCATTGGGACAGGCAACTATGGCTACACCTTC
clone_size: NA; j_call: TRBJ2-7; d_call: TRBD2; v_call: TRBV7-2; cdr3_aa: CASSGRTSGSYEQYF; cdr3_nt: TGTGCCAGCAGCGGCAGGACTAGCGGCTCCTACGAGCAGTACTTC
clone_size: NA; j_call: TRBJ1-5; d_call: TRBD1; v_call: TRBV6-5; cdr3_aa: CAAMGQGQNQPQHF; cdr3_nt: TGTGCCGCTATGGGACAGGGCCAAAATCAGCCCCAGCATTTT
clone_size: NA; j_call: TRBJ2-7; d_call: NA; v_call: TRBV7-3; cdr3_aa: CASSPGGYEQYF; cdr3_nt: TGTGCCAGCAGCCCCGGGGGCTACGAGCAGTACTTC
clone_size: NA; j_call: TRBJ1-1; d_call: TRBD1; v_call: TRBV6-5; cdr3_aa: CASSPEWDRGRTF; cdr3_nt: TGTGCCAGCAGCCCCGAATGGGACAGGGGGCGAACCTTT
clone_size: NA; j_call: TRBJ2-1; d_call: NA; v_call: TRBV3-1/TRBV3-2; cdr3_aa: CASSPKSLTGYNEQFF; cdr3_nt: TGTGCCAGCAGCCCCAAGTCCCTGACAGGTTACAATGAGCAGTTCTTC
clone_size: NA; j_call: TRBJ1-1; d_call: NA; v_call: TRBV18; cdr3_aa: CASSAYETQNTEAFF; cdr3_nt: TGTGCCAGCTCAGCTTATGAGACACAGAACACTGAAGCTTTCTTT
clone_size: NA; j_call: TRBJ2-3; d_call: TRBD2; v_call: TRBV5-6; cdr3_aa: CASSLSLAGASSTDTQYF; cdr3_nt: TGTGCCAGCAGCTTATCACTAGCGGGGGCATCTAGCACAGATACGCAGTATTTT
clone_size: NA; j_call: TRBJ2-1; d_call: TRBD2; v_call: TRBV2; cdr3_aa: CASSERRLAGYNEQFF; cdr3_nt: TGTGCCAGCAGTGAAAGGCGGCTAGCGGGTTACAATGAGCAGTTCTTC
clone_size: few; j_call: TRBJ1-5; d_call: TRBD1; v_call: TRBV19; cdr3_aa: CATRGQGQQPQHF; cdr3_nt: TGTGCCACCAGGGGCCAGGGACAGCAGCCCCAGCATTTT
clone_size: NA; j_call: TRBJ1-2; d_call: NA; v_call: TRBV25-1; cdr3_aa: CASSGVGGAYYGYTF; cdr3_nt: TGTGCCAGCAGTGGGGTAGGGGGAGCCTACTATGGCTACACCTTC
clone_size: NA; j_call: TRBJ1-1; d_call: TRBD1; v_call: TRBV18; cdr3_aa: CASSRGTDMNTEAFF; cdr3_nt: TGTGCCAGCTCACGGGGGACAGATATGAACACTGAAGCTTTCTTT
clone_size: NA; j_call: TRBJ2-7; d_call: TRBD2; v_call: TRBV19; cdr3_aa: CASSIGPVAGGGYEQYF; cdr3_nt: TGTGCCAGTAGTATCGGGCCCGTAGCGGGAGGTGGATACGAGCAGTACTTC
clone_size: NA; j_call: TRBJ1-2; d_call: NA; v_call: TRBV7-8; cdr3_aa: CASSLQVGGWDGYTF; cdr3_nt: TGTGCCAGCAGCTTACAAGTGGGAGGCTGGGATGGCTACACCTTC
clone_size: NA; j_call: TRBJ2-5; d_call: TRBD1; v_call: TRBV2; cdr3_aa: CASNGLGQGGETQYF; cdr3_nt: TGTGCCAGCAATGGGCTGGGACAGGGAGGAGAGACCCAGTACTTC
clone_size: NA; j_call: TRBJ2-5; d_call: TRBD2; v_call: TRBV6-2/TRBV6-3; cdr3_aa: CASSYRRAGGPGETQYF; cdr3_nt: TGTGCCAGCAGTTATCGACGAGCGGGGGGGCCAGGGGAGACCCAGTACTTC
clone_size: NA; j_call: TRBJ2-7; d_call: NA; v_call: TRBV18; cdr3_aa: CASSPLQGYEQYF; cdr3_nt: TGTGCCAGCTCACCACTACAGGGCTACGAGCAGTACTTC
clone_size: once; j_call: TRBJ1-1; d_call: NA; v_call: TRBV28; cdr3_aa: CASTLWGLNTEAFF; cdr3_nt: TGTGCCAGCACCTTATGGGGCCTGAACACTGAAGCTTTCTTT
clone_size: NA; j_call: TRBJ2-7; d_call: TRBD1; v_call: TRBV5-6; cdr3_aa: CASSEYRTGTGVHF; cdr3_nt: TGTGCCAGCAGCGAATACAGGACCGGGACAGGGGTTCACTTC
clone_size: NA; j_call: TRBJ2-5; d_call: TRBD1; v_call: TRBV7-3; cdr3_aa: CASSTSGGQETQYF; cdr3_nt: TGTGCCAGCAGCACCTCAGGGGGCCAAGAGACCCAGTACTTC
clone_size: NA; j_call: TRBJ1-4; d_call: TRBD1; v_call: TRBV2; cdr3_aa: CASSRQGGEKLFF; cdr3_nt: TGTGCCAGCAGTCGACAGGGTGGTGAAAAACTGTTTTTT
clone_size: NA; j_call: TRBJ2-2; d_call: TRBD1; v_call: TRBV10-3; cdr3_aa: CAISEDRGLFGELFF; cdr3_nt: TGTGCCATCAGTGAAGACAGGGGGCTCTTCGGGGAGCTGTTTTTT
clone_size: NA; j_call: TRBJ2-5; d_call: NA; v_call: TRBV19; cdr3_aa: CASSIDGGALETQYF; cdr3_nt: TGTGCCAGTAGTATAGATGGGGGGGCCCTCGAGACCCAGTACTTC
clone_size: NA; j_call: TRBJ2-1; d_call: NA; v_call: TRBV12-3/TRBV12-4; cdr3_aa: CASRRSRHEQFF; cdr3_nt: TGTGCCAGCAGAAGGAGCCGGCATGAGCAGTTCTTC
clone_size: NA; j_call: TRBJ1-5; d_call: NA; v_call: TRBV18; cdr3_aa: CASSPAGDNQPQHF; cdr3_nt: TGTGCCAGCTCACCGGCCGGGGACAATCAGCCCCAGCATTTT
clone_size: NA; j_call: TRBJ2-1; d_call: TRBD1; v_call: TRBV7-9; cdr3_aa: CASSSDRGAYNEQFF; cdr3_nt: TGTGCCAGCAGCTCGGACAGGGGGGCCTACAATGAGCAGTTCTTC
clone_size: NA; j_call: TRBJ2-7; d_call: TRBD2; v_call: TRBV2; cdr3_aa: CASSGTSYEQYF; cdr3_nt: TGTGCCAGCAGTGGGACTAGCTACGAGCAGTACTTC
clone_size: NA; j_call: TRBJ2-3; d_call: TRBD1; v_call: TRBV7-9; cdr3_aa: CASSAGTGRQDTQYF; cdr3_nt: TGTGCCAGCTCGGCGGGGACAGGAAGACAAGATACGCAGTATTTT
clone_size: once; j_call: TRBJ1-2; d_call: NA; v_call: TRBV24-1; cdr3_aa: CATSDLRAGKDGYTF; cdr3_nt: TGTGCCACCAGTGATTTAAGGGCAGGGAAGGATGGCTACACCTTC
clone_size: NA; j_call: TRBJ2-5; d_call: NA; v_call: TRBV3-1/TRBV3-2; cdr3_aa: CASSPVQETQYF; cdr3_nt: TGTGCCAGCAGCCCGGTCCAAGAGACCCAGTACTTC
clone_size: NA; j_call: TRBJ2-2; d_call: NA; v_call: TRBV6-5; cdr3_aa: CASIQPASTGELFF; cdr3_nt: TGTGCCAGCATACAGCCGGCGAGCACCGGGGAGCTGTTTTTT
clone_size: NA; j_call: TRBJ1-6; d_call: NA; v_call: TRBV7-9; cdr3_aa: CASSFSAGMSPLHF; cdr3_nt: TGTGCCAGCAGCTTCTCGGCAGGGATGTCACCCCTCCACTTT
clone_size: NA; j_call: TRBJ2-7; d_call: NA; v_call: TRBV3-1/TRBV3-2; cdr3_aa: CASSLTGSEQYF; cdr3_nt: TGTGCCAGCAGCCTAACAGGGAGCGAGCAGTACTTC
clone_size: NA; j_call: TRBJ2-5; d_call: NA; v_call: TRBV12-3/TRBV12-4; cdr3_aa: CASRGLVGWTQYF; cdr3_nt: TGTGCCAGCAGGGGGCTAGTAGGGTGGACCCAGTACTTC